Listed here are 9 T cell receptor beta chains from one sample, sequenced in a study of T-cell memory formation after mild COVID-19. Each CDR3 protein is one row after TCRdb ran MiXCR on the 5' RACE reads. The data contain fewer than 250,000 distinct CDR3 sequences, around 19% of them singletons. The sample was PBMCs or a T cell subset sorted from them (not recorded which). The receptors come from an adult woman who had mild COVID-19 (a few samples of this study predate the infection). Cell type and time point are not known.

In this sample, this clonotype turned up a few times. The chain employs TRBV7-9 and TRBJ2-3; D is unclear. Trimming left V 1 base short and J 1 base short, with 15 bases between. Germline CDR1 and CDR2: SEHNR and FQNEAQ (reference sequence). The CDR3 runs to 17 residues. CDR3 DNA: TGTGCCAGCAGCTTAGTCGTTGGGGATCTGGGCACAGATACGCAGTATTTT. Amino acid sequence: CASSLVVGDLGTDTQYF.

The chain employs TRBV12-3 or TRBV12-4 and TRBJ2-5; D not certain. The ends were cut back, 2 bases at V and 4 bases at J, with 8 bases in the middle. The CDR3 is made up of 13 amino acids. CDR3 bases: TGTGCCAGCAGTTTAAGCGCTAGAGAGACCCAGTACTTC. Its translation: CASSLSARETQYF.

The J gene is TRBJ2-3, the V gene TRBV7-9; 11 nucleotides agree with TRBD2. Germline V CDR1 and CDR2: SEHNR, FQNEAQ (reference sequence). The CDR3 runs to 15 residues. V was clipped by 5 bases and J by 1 base; unmatched bases: 2. CDR3 residues: CASSQGLAGTDTQYF. The CDR3 coding sequence is TGTGCCAGCAGCCAGGGACTAGCGGGCACAGATACGCAGTATTTT.

The chain's CDR3 is CASSKGRPHKLAGDNNEQFF. The CDR3 nucleotides are TGTGCCAGCAGCAAAGGTCGTCCTCATAAACTAGCGGGAGACAACAATGAGCAGTTCTTC. This chain links TRBV21-1 with TRBJ2-1; no DNA check was done on the table's D call, TRBD2. TRBV21-1 is shown as a pseudogene. This CDR3 has 20 residues.

This clonotype was observed a handful of times. This rearrangement joins TRBV20-1 to TRBJ1-4; possibly TRBD1 for D (5 bases). Germline values: CDR1 DFQATT, CDR2 SNEGSKA (reference sequence). This CDR3 region has 16 residues. The V and J ends lost 1 base and 4 bases respectively, with 16 bases between them. The CDR3 is CSARVTAGFFNEKLFF. CDR3 nucleotide sequence: TGCAGTGCTAGAGTGACAGCTGGCTTCTTTAATGAAAAACTGTTTTTT.

This clonotype was recorded a few times. The gene calls are TRBV4-3 and TRBJ2-1, with D unresolved. CDR1 and CDR2 (germline): LGHNA, YSLEER. The CDR3 has 15 residues. The ends were cut back, 1 base at V and 0 bases at J, with 7 bases in the middle. DNA for the CDR3: TGCGCCAGCAGCCAAGCCCGGGCCTCCTACAATGAGCAGTTCTTC. Amino acid sequence: CASSQARASYNEQFF.

This clonotype was found a few times. The V call is TRBV24-1, the J call TRBJ1-1; 7 positions agree with TRBD1. The CDR3 extends over 16 amino acids. V was clipped by 3 bases and J by 6 bases; unmatched bases: 12. Per germline, CDR1 KGHDR and CDR2 SFDVKD. DNA of the CDR3: TGTGCCACCAGTGATGCCCCGGGCAGGGGGAAGGCTGAAGCTTTCTTT. Amino acid sequence: CATSDAPGRGKAEAFF.

The V call is TRBV6-1, the J call TRBJ1-1; 7 bases line up with TRBD1. This CDR3 spans 14 amino acids. CDR1 MNHNS and CDR2 SASEGT come from the germline V gene. The trim removed 6 bases at V and 1 base at J, leaving 5 bases unmatched. The CDR3 nucleotides are TGTGCCAGCAGAGAGGGACAGCCGAACACTGAAGCTTTCTTT. Translation gives CASREGQPNTEAFF.

The rearrangement uses TRBV5-1 and TRBJ1-1; D is unclear. Trimming took 4 bases from V and 6 from J, leaving 13 bases between them. The CDR3 sequence is 13 residues long. Germline V gives CDR1 SGHRS, CDR2 YFSETQ. The CDR3 bases are TGCGCCAGCAGCCCGGACGGAACCGCTGAAGCTTTCTTT. This codes for CASSPDGTAEAFF.